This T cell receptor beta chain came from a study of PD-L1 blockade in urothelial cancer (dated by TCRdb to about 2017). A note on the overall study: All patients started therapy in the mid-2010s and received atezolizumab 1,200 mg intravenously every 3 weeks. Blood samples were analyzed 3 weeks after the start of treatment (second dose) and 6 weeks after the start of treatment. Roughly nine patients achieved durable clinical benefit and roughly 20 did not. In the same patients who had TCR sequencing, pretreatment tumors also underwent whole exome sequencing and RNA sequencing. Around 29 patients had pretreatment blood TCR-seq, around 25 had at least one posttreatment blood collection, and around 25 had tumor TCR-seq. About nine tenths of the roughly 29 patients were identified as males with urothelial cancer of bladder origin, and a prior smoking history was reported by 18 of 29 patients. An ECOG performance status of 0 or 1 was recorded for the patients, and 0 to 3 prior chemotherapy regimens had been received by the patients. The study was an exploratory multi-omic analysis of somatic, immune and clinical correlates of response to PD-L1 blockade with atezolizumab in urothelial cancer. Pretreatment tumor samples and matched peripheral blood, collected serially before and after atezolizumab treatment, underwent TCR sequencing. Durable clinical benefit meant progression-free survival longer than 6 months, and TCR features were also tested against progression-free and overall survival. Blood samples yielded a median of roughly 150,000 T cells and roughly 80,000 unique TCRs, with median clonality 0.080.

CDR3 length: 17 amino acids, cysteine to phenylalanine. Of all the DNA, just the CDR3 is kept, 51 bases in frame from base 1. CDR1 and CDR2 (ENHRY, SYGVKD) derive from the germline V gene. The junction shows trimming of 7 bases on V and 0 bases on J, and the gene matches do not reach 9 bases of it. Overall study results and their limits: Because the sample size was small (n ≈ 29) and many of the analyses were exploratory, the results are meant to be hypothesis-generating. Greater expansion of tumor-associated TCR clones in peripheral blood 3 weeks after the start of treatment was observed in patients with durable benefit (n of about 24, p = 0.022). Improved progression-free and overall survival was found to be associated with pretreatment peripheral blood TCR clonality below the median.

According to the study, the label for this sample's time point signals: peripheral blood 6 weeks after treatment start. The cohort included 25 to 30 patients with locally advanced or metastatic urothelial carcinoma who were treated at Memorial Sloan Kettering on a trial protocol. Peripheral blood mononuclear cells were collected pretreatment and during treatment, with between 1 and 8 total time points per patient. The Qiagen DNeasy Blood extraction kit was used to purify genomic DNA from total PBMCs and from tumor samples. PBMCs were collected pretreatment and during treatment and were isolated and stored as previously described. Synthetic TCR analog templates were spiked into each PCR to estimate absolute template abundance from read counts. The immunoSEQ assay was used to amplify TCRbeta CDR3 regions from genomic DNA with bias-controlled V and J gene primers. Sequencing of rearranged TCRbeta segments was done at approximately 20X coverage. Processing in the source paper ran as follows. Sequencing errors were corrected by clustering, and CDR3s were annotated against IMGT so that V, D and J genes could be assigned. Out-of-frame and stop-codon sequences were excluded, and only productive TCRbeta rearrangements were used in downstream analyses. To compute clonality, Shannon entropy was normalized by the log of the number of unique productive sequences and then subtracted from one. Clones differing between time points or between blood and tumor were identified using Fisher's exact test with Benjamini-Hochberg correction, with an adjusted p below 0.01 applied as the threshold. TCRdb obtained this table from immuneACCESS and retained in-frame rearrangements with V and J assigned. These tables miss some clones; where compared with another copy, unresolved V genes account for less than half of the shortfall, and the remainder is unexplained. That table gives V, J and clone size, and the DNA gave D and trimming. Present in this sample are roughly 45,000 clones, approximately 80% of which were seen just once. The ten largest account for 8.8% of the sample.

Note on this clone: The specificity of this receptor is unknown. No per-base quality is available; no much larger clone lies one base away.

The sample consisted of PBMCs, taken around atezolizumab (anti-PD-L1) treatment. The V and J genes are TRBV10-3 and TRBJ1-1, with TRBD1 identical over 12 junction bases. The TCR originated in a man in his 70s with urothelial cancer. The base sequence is TGTGCCATCACCCGGGGACAGGGGGCGAGTGTGAACACTGAAGCTTTCTTT. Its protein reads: CAITRGQGASVNTEAFF.